These 19 T cell receptor beta chains share one sample of origin, sequenced in a study of blood T cell repertoires in COVID-19. The table came from immunoSEQ multiplex PCR; TCRdb's copy has only in-frame clones and leaves some out. The table includes some 140,000 clones, 75% to 95% detected once. Material for sequencing was peripheral blood. Receptors were obtained from a man aged 50 to 59 with acute or convalescent COVID-19.

The J gene is TRBJ2-2, the V gene TRBV7-9; the D gene is possibly TRBD2 (5 bases). V lost 6 bases, J lost 3 bases, and 23 bases lay in between. Germline V CDR1 and CDR2: SEHNR, FQNEAQ (reference sequence). The CDR3 runs 18 residues. CDR3 residues: CASRPGYRSKSHTGELFF. The CDR3 DNA reads as TGTGCCAGCAGACCGGGATACCGAAGCAAATCCCACACCGGGGAGCTGTTTTTT.

The rearrangement uses TRBV28 and TRBJ1-5; unclear D gene. The V gene's germline CDR1 is MDHEN and CDR2 SYDVKM. V lost 7 bases and J lost 0, with 7 bases in between. This CDR3 has 13 amino acids. The chain's CDR3 is CASTPNSNQPQHF. The CDR3, as DNA: TGTGCCAGCACCCCTAATAGCAATCAGCCCCAGCATTTT. The variable domain in full, completed from reference TRBV28 and TRBJ1-5, reads DVKVTQSSRYLVKRTGEKVFLECVQDMDHENMFWYRQDPGLGLRLIYFSYDVKMKEKGDIPEGYSVSREKKERFSLILESASTNQTSMYLCASTPNSNQPQHFGDGTRLSIL.

The J gene is TRBJ2-5, the V gene TRBV5-3; D perhaps matches TRBD1 (5 bases). TRBV5-3 is known as an ORF, though its function is uncertain. V was pared by 8 bases and J by 5 bases, with 22 bases between. CDR3 size: 15 residues. The CDR3 nucleotides read TGTGCCAGGCATACAAAAGGATGGACACAGGAGACCCAGTACTTC. Translated: CARHTKGWTQETQYF.

The chain employs TRBV9 and TRBJ2-3, with 9 bases lining up with TRBD1. The germline gives CDR1 SGDLS, CDR2 YYNGEE. This CDR3 has 16 amino acids. The V segment lost 4 bases and the J segment 4 bases; nucleotides outside the gene matches: 10. DNA of the CDR3: TGTGCCAGCAGCCCCGGGACAGGGCGGGGAGCAGATACGCAGTATTTT. Amino acid sequence: CASSPGTGRGADTQYF.

The chain links TRBV2 to TRBJ2-7; no reliable D call. The germline V and J ends were trimmed by 2 bases and 3 bases, with 5 bases remaining between them. From germline, CDR1 is SNHLY and CDR2 FYNNEI. The CDR3 is made up of 12 amino acids. The CDR3 DNA reads as TGTGCCAGCAGTGAACAAAACTACGAGCAGTACGTC. This gives the protein CASSEQNYEQYV.

The chain has TRBV7-2 and TRBJ2-7; 14 bases fit TRBD2. This CDR3 has 15 residues. Germline trimming cut 2 bases from V and 5 bases from J; bases unmatched to any gene: 2. Germline CDR1 is SGHTA and CDR2 is FQGNSA. Written as DNA, the CDR3 is TGTGCCAGCAGCTTACCGGGACTAGCGGGAGACGAGCAGTACTTC. It codes for CASSLPGLAGDEQYF.

The chain combines TRBV2 with TRBJ2-2, with 8 bases matching TRBD1. This CDR3 is 15 amino acids long. Trimming at V came to 5 bases and at J to 2 bases, leaving 4 bases not matched to a gene. CDR1 and CDR2 from the germline V gene are SNHLY and FYNNEI. CDR3 protein: CASSYRGSNTGELFF. DNA of the CDR3: TGTGCCAGCAGTTACAGGGGGTCTAACACCGGGGAGCTGTTTTTT.

J is TRBJ2-1 and V is TRBV25-1; 10 bases line up with TRBD1. Germline trimming cut 7 bases from V and 1 base from J; bases unmatched to any gene: 7. Germline CDR1 is MGHDK and CDR2 is SYGVNS. The CDR3 spans 16 residues. The CDR3 region is CASKETGGPSYNEQFF. In nucleotides, the CDR3 is TGTGCCAGCAAGGAGACAGGGGGCCCGTCCTACAATGAGCAGTTCTTC.

The chain recombines TRBV30 with TRBJ1-6, with D possibly matching TRBD1 (5 bases). Germline V CDR1 and CDR2: GTSNPN, SVGIG (reference sequence). V dropped 0 bases and J dropped 7 bases, with 19 bases sitting between them. CDR3 size: 17 residues. The CDR3 reads CAWSVQRGGLLNSPLHF. The CDR3 nucleotides are TGTGCCTGGAGTGTACAGCGGGGGGGATTATTGAATTCACCCCTCCACTTT.

The chain uses TRBV18 and TRBJ2-6; 13 bases are a match to TRBD2. Unmatched junction bases numbered 10, after V lost 5 bases and J lost 6 bases. The V gene's germline CDR1 is KGHSH and CDR2 LQKENI. CDR3 length: 18 amino acids. The CDR3 bases are TGTGCCAGCTCAAGTGGGACTAGCGGGGACCTGGTGGCCAACGTCCTGACTTTC. Amino acid sequence: CASSSGTSGDLVANVLTF. The full variable domain, completed using reference TRBV18 and TRBJ2-6, is NAGVMQNPRHLVRRRGQEARLRCSPMKGHSHVYWYRQLPEEGLKFMVYLQKENIIDESGMPKERFSAEFPKEGPSILRIQQVVRGDSAAYFCASSSGTSGDLVANVLTFGAGSRLTVL.

The genes are TRBV9 and TRBJ2-4, with D perhaps matching TRBD1 (6 bases). The V end was cut by 3 bases, the J end by 8 bases, with 18 bases between. The CDR3 is made up of 15 amino acids. Germline lookup yields CDR1 SGDLS and CDR2 YYNGEE. CDR3 loop: CASSGSGTPVDIQYF. The CDR3 nucleotides are TGTGCCAGCAGCGGTTCCGGGACACCGGTTGACATTCAGTACTTC. The full variable domain, its missing parts supplied by reference TRBV9 and TRBJ2-4, is DSGVTQTPKHLITATGQRVTLRCSPRSGDLSVYWYQQSLDQGLQFLIQYYNGEERAKGNILERFSAQQFPDLHSELNLSSLELGDSALYFCASSGSGTPVDIQYFGAGTRLSVL.

J is TRBJ1-4 and V is TRBV19; 7 nucleotides line up with TRBD1. V shed 4 bases, J shed 3 bases, and the junction held 2 bases outside the gene matches. Germline V CDR1 and CDR2: LNHDA, SQIVND (reference sequence). The CDR3 consists of 14 residues. The DNA for the CDR3 is TGTGCCAGTAGTAAGGGGGCGGCTAATGAAAAACTGTTTTTT. Translation gives CASSKGAANEKLFF.

This clone was found a few times. The V call is TRBV16, the J call TRBJ1-3; D ambiguous. V was cut by 2 bases and J by 1 base, with 3 bases left in between. Germline CDR1 KGHSY, CDR2 FQNENV. This CDR3 is 13 amino acids long. In nucleotides, the CDR3 is TGTGCCAGCAGCCAAGAGTCTGGAAACACCATATATTTT. Amino acid sequence: CASSQESGNTIYF.

J is TRBJ2-7 and V is TRBV5-6; TRBD2 might be the D (6 bases). The CDR3 spans 12 residues. Germline-derived CDR1 and CDR2 are SGHDT and YYEEEE. The V end lost 4 bases, the J end lost 7 bases, and 12 bases lay between the germline ends. The CDR3 bases are TGTGCCAGCAGCCCCAGGGCGGGGGAGCAGTACGTC. Protein product: CASSPRAGEQYV.

This chain joins TRBV11-1 and TRBJ2-7; weak D call: TRBD2 (6 bases). Trimming removed 5 bases from V and 7 bases from J, with 12 bases in between. The V gene's germline CDR1 is SGHAT and CDR2 FQDESV (reference sequence). This CDR3 comprises 12 residues. This CDR3 is CASSILGGEQYV. Written as DNA, the CDR3 is TGTGCCAGCAGCATCCTGGGAGGTGAGCAGTACGTC.

CDR3 protein: CASSLAAGNQPQHF. In nucleotides, the CDR3 is TGTGCCAGCAGCTTAGCGGCAGGGAATCAGCCCCAGCATTTT. The V and J genes are TRBV7-9 and TRBJ1-5; maybe TRBD1 (5 bases). In germline, CDR1 is SEHNR, CDR2 FQNEAQ (reference sequence). V dropped 0 bases and J dropped 4 bases, with 7 bases sitting between them. The CDR3 is made up of 14 amino acids.

This clone was counted a single time. The CDR3 sequence: CASSSIQGGSYNEQFF. The DNA of the CDR3 is TGTGCCAGCAGCTCCATTCAAGGGGGTTCCTACAATGAGCAGTTCTTC. This rearrangement joins TRBV7-6 to TRBJ2-1, with D possibly matching TRBD1 (6 bases). Between the trimmed V and J ends, which lost 4 bases and 1 base, there was a span of 14 bases. The CDR3 has 16 amino acids. From germline, CDR1 is SGHVS and CDR2 FNYEAQ. Using reference TRBV7-6 and TRBJ2-1 for the parts outside the CDR3, the full variable domain is GAGVSQSPRYKVTKRGQDVALRCDPISGHVSLYWYRQALGQGPEFLTYFNYEAQQDKSGLPNDRFSAERPEGSISTLTIQRTEQRDSAMYRCASSSIQGGSYNEQFFGPGTRLTVL.

The chain uses TRBV19 and TRBJ1-1, with 8 bases that match TRBD1. The length of the CDR3 is 13 residues. With 5 bases clipped from V and 5 bases from J, the junction kept 4 bases outside the gene matches. The germline V gene encodes CDR1 LNHDA and CDR2 SQIVND (reference sequence). The CDR3 region is CASSETGGTEAFF. The CDR3 DNA follows: TGTGCCAGTAGTGAAACAGGGGGGACTGAAGCTTTCTTT.

This clone was picked up one time. V gene TRBV9 combines with J gene TRBJ2-5; 10 bases match TRBD2. This CDR3 comprises 16 residues. The J segment lost 1 base and the V segment lost 0 bases, leaving 3 bases of the junction unmatched. The germline V gene encodes CDR1 SGDLS and CDR2 YYNGEE. The CDR3 is CASSVVERGGQETQYF. The CDR3 DNA sequence: TGTGCCAGCAGCGTAGTCGAGCGGGGGGGCCAAGAGACCCAGTACTTC.